This T cell receptor (beta chain) was obtained from a study of blood T cell repertoires in COVID-19. About the study: In each case, the material was cDNA or gDNA derived from T cells, B-cell-depleted T cells, or PBMCs.

This clone came up once. Data came from immunoSEQ multiplex PCR; TCRdb stores just in-frame clones and leaves some out. Of 90,000 to 120,000 clones in the sample, around nine tenths were seen once. The ends were cut back, 4 bases at V and 13 bases at J, with 11 bases in the middle. Germline V gene sequence: CDR1 MGHDK, CDR2 SYGVNS. This CDR3 spans 12 amino acids. The sequence was collected from a woman aged 25-40 years with acute or convalescent COVID-19. This chain connects TRBV25-1 to TRBJ1-6; weak D call: TRBD1 (5 bases). The sequencing sample was made of peripheral blood. The CDR3 DNA reads as TGTGCCAGCAGTGGGGGGGTGGCCCCCCTCCACTTT. It codes for CASSGGVAPLHF. Using reference TRBV25-1 and TRBJ1-6 for the parts outside the CDR3, the full variable domain is EADIYQTPRYLVIGTGKKITLECSQTMGHDKMYWYQQDPGMELHLIHYSYGVNSTEKGDLSSESTVSRIRTEHFPLTLESARPSHTSQYLCASSGGVAPLHFGNGTRLTVT.